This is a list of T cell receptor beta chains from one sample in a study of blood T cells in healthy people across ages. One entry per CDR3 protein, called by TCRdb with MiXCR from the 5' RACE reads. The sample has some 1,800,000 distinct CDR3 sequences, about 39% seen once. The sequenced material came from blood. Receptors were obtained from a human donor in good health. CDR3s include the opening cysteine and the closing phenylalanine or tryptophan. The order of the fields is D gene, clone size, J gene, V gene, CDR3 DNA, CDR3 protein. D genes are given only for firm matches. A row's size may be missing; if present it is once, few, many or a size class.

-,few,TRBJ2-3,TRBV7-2,TGTGCCAGCAGCCCGGGACCGAATACAGATACGCAGTATTTT,CASSPGPNTDTQYF
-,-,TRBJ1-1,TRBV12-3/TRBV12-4,TGTGCCAGCAGTTTTGTTCCCACTGAAGCTTTCTTT,CASSFVPTEAFF
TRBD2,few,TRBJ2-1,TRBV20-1,TGCAGTGCCCCTAAACTGCCGGGGGGTGATCCCCCCTACAATGAGCAGTTCTTC,CSAPKLPGGDPPYNEQFF
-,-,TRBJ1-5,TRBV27,TGTGCCAGCTGGGACGGGGGGAGTCAGCCCCAGCATTTT,CASWDGGSQPQHF
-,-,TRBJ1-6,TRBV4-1,TGCGCCAGCAGCCCCGCCAGGGAAGGTTCACCCCTCCACTTT,CASSPAREGSPLHF
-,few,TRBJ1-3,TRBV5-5,TGTGCCAGCAGCCCCGGACCGGGAAGCTCTGGAAACACCATATATTTT,CASSPGPGSSGNTIYF
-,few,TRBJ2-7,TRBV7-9,TGTGCCAGCAGGTGGGGGGAAGATCCATCCTACGAGCAGTACTTC,CASRWGEDPSYEQYF
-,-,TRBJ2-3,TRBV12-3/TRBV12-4,TGTGCCAGCAGTTGGGGTACAGATACGGAGTATTTT,CASSWGTDTEYF
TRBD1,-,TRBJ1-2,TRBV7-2,TGTGCCAGCAGCTTAGACAACCCCGGGACAGGCTCTGGCTACACCTTC,CASSLDNPGTGSGYTF
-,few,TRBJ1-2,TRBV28,TGTGCCAGCAGTCTCCGTGGCGGGGGACATGGCTACACCTTC,CASSLRGGGHGYTF
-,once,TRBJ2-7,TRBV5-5,TGTGCCAGCAGCTTGGCCCCCGGGCGGCCCTACGAGCAGTACTTC,CASSLAPGRPYEQYF
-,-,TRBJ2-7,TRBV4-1,TGCGCCAGCAGCCAAGAATTTGCGGTCGGCAGCTCCTACGAGCAGTACTTC,CASSQEFAVGSSYEQYF
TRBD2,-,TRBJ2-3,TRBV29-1,TGCAGCGTTGCAGGACTAGCGGGAGAGCCGGGGCATACGCAGTATTTT,CSVAGLAGEPGHTQYF
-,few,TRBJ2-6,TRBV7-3,TGTGCCAGCAGCACACCCCTGTCAGGGACTGGGGCCAACGTCCTGACTTTC,CASSTPLSGTGANVLTF
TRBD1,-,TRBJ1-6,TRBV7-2,TGTGCCAGCAGTCGGACAGGGGGGACTTCACCCCTCCACTTT,CASSRTGGTSPLHF
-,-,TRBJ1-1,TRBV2,TGTGCCAGCACCGGAGGTATTCAGGACACTGAAGCTTTCTTT,CASTGGIQDTEAFF
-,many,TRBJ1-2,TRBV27,TGTGCCAGCAGTTCGCTAGGGGGTCTCCCCCATGGCTACACCTTC,CASSSLGGLPHGYTF
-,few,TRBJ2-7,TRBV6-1,TGTGCCAGCAGTGAGGGGCGGATGAGCTCCTACGAGCAGTACTTC,CASSEGRMSSYEQYF
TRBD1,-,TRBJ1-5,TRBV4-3,TGCGCCAGCAGCCATGGGACAGGTAGAAATCAGCCCCAGCATTTT,CASSHGTGRNQPQHF
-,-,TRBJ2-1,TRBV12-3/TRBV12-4,TGTGCCAGCAGTTTCGGGCCCGCAGGGCAGTTCTTC,CASSFGPAGQFF
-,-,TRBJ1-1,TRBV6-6,TGTGCCAGCAGTTACTCGGCAGCCTCTTACACTGAAGCTTTCTTT,CASSYSAASYTEAFF
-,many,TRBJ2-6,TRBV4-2,TGTGCCAGCAGCCGCCCGGGCTCTGGGGCCAACGTCCTGACTTTC,CASSRPGSGANVLTF
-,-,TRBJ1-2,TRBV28,TGTGCCAGCAGCCGGCCGCCCTCCGGACGGCTACACTATGGCTACACCTTC,CASSRPPSGRLHYGYTF
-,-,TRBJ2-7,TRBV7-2,TGTGCCAGCAGCTTAGTAGGAAGTCTTACCTGCGAGCAGTACTTC,CASSLVGSLTCEQYF
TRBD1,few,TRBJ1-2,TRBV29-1,TGCAGCGCTTCGCAGGGGGGCCGAAACTATGGCTACACCTTC,CSASQGGRNYGYTF
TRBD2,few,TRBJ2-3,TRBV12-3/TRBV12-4,TGTGCCAGCAGTCTCCTCCGGGGGACTACCAATACGCAGTATTTT,CASSLLRGTTNTQYF
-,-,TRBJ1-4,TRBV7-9,TGTGCCAGCAGCTTAGCGCTGGGGGCGTCAAATGAAAAACTGTTTTTT,CASSLALGASNEKLFF
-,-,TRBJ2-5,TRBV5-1,TGCGCCAGCAGCTTTGGAGGTAGCGGTCAAGAGACCCAGTACTTC,CASSFGGSGQETQYF
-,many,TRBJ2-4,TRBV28,TGTGCCAGCAGCCCACGAGGCGTGAACATTCAGTACTTC,CASSPRGVNIQYF
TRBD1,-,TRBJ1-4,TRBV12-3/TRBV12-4,TGTGCCAGCCGGGACAGGGTGTCTGAAAAACTGTTTTTT,CASRDRVSEKLFF
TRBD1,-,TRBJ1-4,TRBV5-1,TGCGCCAGCAGTATTGGTGGGACAGGGACTGAAAAACTGTTTTTT,CASSIGGTGTEKLFF
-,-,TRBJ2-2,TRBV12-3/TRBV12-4,TGTGCCAGCAGTTTAGGAGCGGTCGGCACCGGGGAGCTGTTTTTT,CASSLGAVGTGELFF
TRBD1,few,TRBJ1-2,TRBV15,TGTGCCACCAGCAACTTTCCTGCGAGGGGGCTGGACTATGGCTACACCTTC,CATSNFPARGLDYGYTF
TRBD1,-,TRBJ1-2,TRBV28,TGTGCCAGCCGTAGGGGACAGACTAACTATGGCTACACCTTC,CASRRGQTNYGYTF
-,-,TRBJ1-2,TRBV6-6,TGTGCCAGCAGTAGCCGGGGAGGGGAATACGGCTACACCTTC,CASSSRGGEYGYTF
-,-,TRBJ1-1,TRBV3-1,TGTGCCAGCAGCCAAGTCGCGGGGCAGGCTGAAGCTTTCTTT,CASSQVAGQAEAFF
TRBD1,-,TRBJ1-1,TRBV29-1,TGCAGCGTATCTACGGACAGGGCCACTGAAGCTTTCTTT,CSVSTDRATEAFF
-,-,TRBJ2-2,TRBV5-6,TGTGCCAGCAGCTCTTTTGTAGCGCGGAACACCGGGGAGCTGTTTTTT,CASSSFVARNTGELFF
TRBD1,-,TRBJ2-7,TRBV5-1,TGCGCCAGCAGCTTAAGGACAGGGATGTACGAGCAGTACTTC,CASSLRTGMYEQYF
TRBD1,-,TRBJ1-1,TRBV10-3,TGTGCCAGCATAGGGGGCGTGGGTGAAGCTTTCTTT,CASIGGVGEAFF
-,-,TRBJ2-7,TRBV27,TGTGCCAGCAGTTTAGCCGCTAGTGGCGAGCAGTACTTC,CASSLAASGEQYF